Listed below are T cell receptor beta chains from one sample, sequenced in a study of neurological immune-mediated disorders. TCRdb reprocessed the 5' RACE reads via MiXCR and lists one record per CDR3 protein. Of around 30,000 distinct CDR3 sequences listed, 1.5% are singletons. Sequencing input: PBMCs. The source of these receptors is a woman between 25 and 40 years old with multiple sclerosis. Both conserved end residues are part of each CDR3. Each record gives: clone size, V gene, D gene, J gene, CDR3 protein, CDR3 DNA. A D gene is named only where the DNA matches it firmly. Some rows have no size entry. The others give once, few or many, or a class for an expanded clone.

>many|TRBV4-3|.|TRBJ2-4
CASSQDLRRAQNIQYF
TGCGCCAGCAGCCAAGATTTGAGGAGGGCCCAAAACATTCAGTACTTC
>few|TRBV7-2|.|TRBJ2-3
CASSSRLGSDTQYF
TGTGCCAGCAGCTCACGACTAGGATCAGATACGCAGTATTTT
>many|TRBV7-9|.|TRBJ2-3
CASSGALYTQYF
TGTGCCAGCAGCGGGGCCCTTTATACGCAGTATTTT
>many|TRBV9|.|TRBJ2-5
CASSVGSLGEGRETQYF
TGTGCCAGCAGCGTAGGGTCGCTCGGTGAAGGAAGGGAGACCCAGTACTTC
>many|TRBV15|.|TRBJ1-1
CATSRDHRAGNTEAFF
TGTGCCACCAGCAGAGATCATCGGGCGGGGAACACTGAAGCTTTCTTT
>.|TRBV3-1|TRBD2|TRBJ2-1
CASSRTSGAYNEQFF
TGTGCCAGCAGCCGAACTAGCGGGGCTTACAATGAGCAGTTCTTC
>many|TRBV6-6|.|TRBJ1-1
CASSRNTEAFF
TGTGCCAGCAGCCGTAACACTGAAGCTTTCTTT
>many|TRBV2|.|TRBJ1-4
CASSVWAKLFF
TGTGCCAGCAGTGTCTGGGCAAAACTGTTTTTT
>many|TRBV27|TRBD1|TRBJ2-7
CASTNRQGALGEQYF
TGTGCCAGCACCAACAGACAGGGGGCATTGGGCGAGCAGTACTTC
>many|TRBV12-3/TRBV12-4|TRBD1|TRBJ2-2
CASSSVGTAYGELFF
TGTGCCAGCAGTTCGGTGGGGACAGCTTACGGGGAGCTGTTTTTT
>many|TRBV12-3/TRBV12-4|.|TRBJ2-7
CASGAGGLRQYF
TGTGCCAGCGGGGCAGGCGGACTAAGGCAGTACTTC
>many|TRBV5-1|TRBD1|TRBJ1-1
CASSSRQGLANTEAFF
TGCGCCAGCAGCTCGCGACAGGGCTTGGCGAACACTGAAGCTTTCTTT
>few|TRBV6-6|.|TRBJ1-1
CDTGKGRAEAFF
TGTGACACTGGAAAGGGGAGAGCTGAAGCTTTCTTT
>many|TRBV10-3|.|TRBJ1-6
CAISEYSGNSPLHF
TGTGCCATCAGTGAGTACTCCGGTAATTCACCCCTCCACTTT
>many|TRBV4-2|.|TRBJ2-7
CASSERTGTYEQYF
TGTGCCAGCAGCGAAAGAACAGGGACCTACGAGCAGTACTTC
>medium-sized|TRBV5-1|.|TRBJ2-1
CASWDGGSYNEQFF
TGCGCCAGCTGGGACGGAGGCTCCTACAATGAGCAGTTCTTC
>many|TRBV7-2|.|TRBJ1-1
CATGRRRVSEAFF
TGTGCCACCGGGAGGAGGAGGGTGTCTGAAGCTTTCTTT
>many|TRBV5-1|.|TRBJ1-1
CASSSQLNTEAFF
TGCGCCAGCAGCTCTCAATTGAACACTGAAGCTTTCTTT
>many|TRBV7-2|.|TRBJ2-1
CASSLGRHSYNEQFF
TGTGCCAGCAGCTTAGGGCGTCACTCCTACAATGAGCAGTTCTTC
>many|TRBV20-1|.|TRBJ2-1
CSAREVTAYNEQFF
TGCAGTGCTAGAGAGGTGACAGCCTACAATGAGCAGTTCTTC
>many|TRBV24-1|TRBD1|TRBJ2-7
CATSDRTGGNEQYF
TGTGCCACCAGTGATCGGACAGGGGGCAACGAGCAGTACTTC
>many|TRBV5-1|.|TRBJ2-7
CASSPLGRPYEQYF
TGCGCCAGCAGCCCCTTGGGGCGGCCCTACGAGCAGTACTTC
>many|TRBV20-1|.|TRBJ2-3
CSARLGVGGDTQYF
TGCAGTGCTAGGCTAGGGGTCGGAGGAGATACGCAGTATTTT
>many|TRBV6-2/TRBV6-3|.|TRBJ2-1
CASTTSSYNEQFF
TGTGCCAGCACAACGAGCTCCTACAATGAGCAGTTCTTC
>many|TRBV29-1|.|TRBJ2-7
CSVEGQRDYEQYF
TGCAGCGTTGAGGGACAGCGGGACTACGAGCAGTACTTC
>many|TRBV20-1|TRBD2|TRBJ2-7
CSASPSGSYEQYF
TGCAGTGCTAGCCCTAGCGGATCCTACGAGCAGTACTTC
>many|TRBV7-3|.|TRBJ2-2
CASSPRFRDAGELFF
TGTGCCAGCAGCCCTCGGTTCCGGGACGCCGGGGAGCTGTTTTTT
>many|TRBV3-1|TRBD2|TRBJ2-1
CASSQDRLAGEYNEQFF
TGTGCCAGCAGCCAAGACCGGCTAGCGGGGGAGTACAATGAGCAGTTCTTC
>many|TRBV5-1|.|TRBJ1-2
CASSRAFEGVRDGYTF
TGCGCCAGCAGTCGGGCCTTTGAGGGCGTACGAGATGGCTACACCTTC
>many|TRBV5-4|.|TRBJ1-1
CASSLGPGGGAEAFF
TGTGCCAGCAGCTTGGGTCCGGGGGGAGGAGCTGAAGCTTTCTTT
>many|TRBV4-1|.|TRBJ2-7
CASSLGHRYEQYF
TGCGCCAGCAGCCTGGGACACCGCTACGAGCAGTACTTC
>many|TRBV7-9|.|TRBJ2-3
CASSLDLLAQYF
TGTGCCAGCAGCTTAGATCTGCTAGCGCAGTATTTT
>many|TRBV12-3/TRBV12-4|.|TRBJ2-7
CASSFQWGEQYF
TGTGCCAGCAGTTTCCAGTGGGGCGAGCAGTACTTC
>many|TRBV11-2|TRBD2|TRBJ2-1
CASSLVTGLAGVNEQFF
TGTGCCAGCAGCTTAGTTACGGGGCTAGCGGGGGTTAATGAGCAGTTCTTC
>many|TRBV20-1|.|TRBJ1-5
CSASRGNQPQHF
TGCAGTGCTAGTCGCGGCAATCAGCCCCAGCATTTT